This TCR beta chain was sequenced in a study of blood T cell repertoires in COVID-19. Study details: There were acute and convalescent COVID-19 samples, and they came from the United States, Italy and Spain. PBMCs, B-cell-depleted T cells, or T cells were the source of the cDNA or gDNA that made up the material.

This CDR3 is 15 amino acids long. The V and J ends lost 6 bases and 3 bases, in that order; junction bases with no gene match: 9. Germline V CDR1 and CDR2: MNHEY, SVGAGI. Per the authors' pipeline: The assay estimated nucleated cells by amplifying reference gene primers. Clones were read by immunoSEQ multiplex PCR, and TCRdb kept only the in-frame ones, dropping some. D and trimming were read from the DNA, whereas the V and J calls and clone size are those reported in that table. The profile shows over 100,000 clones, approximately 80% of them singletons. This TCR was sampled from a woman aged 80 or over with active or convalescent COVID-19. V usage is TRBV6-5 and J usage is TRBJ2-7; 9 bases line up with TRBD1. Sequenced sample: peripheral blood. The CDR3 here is CASSSGQGRSYEQYF. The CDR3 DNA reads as TGTGCCAGCAGCTCCGGACAGGGGAGAAGCTACGAGCAGTACTTC.